Each of the 20 T cell receptor beta chains below was sequenced from the same sample in a study of cytomegalovirus exposure and HLA in healthy donors. PCR amplification relied on 60 Vbeta primers (plus 13 Jbeta primers). Some clones are missing from TCRdb's copy, which holds only in-frame ones; the method was immunoSEQ multiplex PCR. The table has about 130,000 clones, roughly 78% seen once. Source material: PBMCs. The receptor set was obtained from a man aged 25 to 40 in good health.

For this clone: Other DNA sequences of this sample code for an identical CDR3. The chain is built from TRBV7-5 and TRBJ2-1; TRBD1 reflects the table's D call only, with no check against the DNA. TRBV7-5 is tagged as a pseudogene. The CDR3 length is 13 residues. The CDR3 protein is CARSLIGDNEQFF. The CDR3 DNA sequence: TGCGCCAGAAGCTTAATAGGGGACAATGAGCAGTTCTTC.

The chain couples TRBV28 to TRBJ2-2; D is uncertain. The CDR3 is 13 residues long. Germline assignment: CDR1 MDHEN and CDR2 SYDVKM. V lost 6 bases and J 2 bases, leaving 7 bases between the germline ends. For the CDR3, the DNA is TGTGCCAGCAGGGGCAGTAACACCGGGGAGCTGTTTTTT. Residues: CASRGSNTGELFF.

J is TRBJ2-5 and V is TRBV29-1; 12 bases are a match to TRBD1. CDR3 length: 14 amino acids. CDR1 is SQVTM and CDR2 is ANQGSEA in the germline V gene. With 7 bases clipped from V and 5 bases from J, the junction kept 8 bases outside the gene matches. CDR3 sequence reads: CSGRDRGRGETQYF. The CDR3 DNA follows: TGCAGCGGCCGGGACAGGGGGCGCGGGGAGACCCAGTACTTC.

This clone was seen only once. The V and J genes are TRBV14 and TRBJ2-5, with 8 bases aligning to TRBD2. Per the germline V gene, CDR1 is SGHDN and CDR2 is FVKESK. The CDR3 extends over 16 amino acids. After removal of 1 base from V and 0 bases from J, the junction contained 4 bases not matched to a gene. The CDR3 DNA follows: TGTGCCAGCAGCCAAGGGGGTAGCGGGAACCAAGAGACCCAGTACTTC. Residues: CASSQGGSGNQETQYF.

This chain joins TRBV10-3 and TRBJ2-7, with TRBD1 matching over 11 bases. The germline gives CDR1 ENHRY, CDR2 SYGVKD. This CDR3 has 13 amino acids. The ends lost 7 bases at V and 4 bases at J; junction bases unmatched: 3. DNA for the CDR3: TGTGCCATCAAGGGACAGGGGGGGTACGAGCAGTACTTC. Residues: CAIKGQGGYEQYF.

This rearrangement joins TRBV6-5 to TRBJ1-3; D possibly corresponds to TRBD1 (5 bases). CDR1 is MNHEY, CDR2 SVGAGI, per germline. The CDR3 totals 14 residues. V lost 7 bases, J lost 10 bases, and 20 bases lay in between. CDR3 in DNA: TGTGCCAGCAACCGGGGGAGCAGGGATGGGACCATATATTTT. This translates into CASNRGSRDGTIYF.

The rearrangement uses TRBV30 and TRBJ2-1, with 8 bases lining up with TRBD2. This CDR3 has 14 amino acids. Germline values: CDR1 GTSNPN, CDR2 SVGIG (reference sequence). V dropped 2 bases and J dropped 8; count of bases not matched to a gene: 8. The CDR3 reads CAWSLLAGGDEQFF. CDR3 nucleotides: TGTGCCTGGAGTCTTCTAGCGGGTGGGGATGAGCAGTTCTTC.

This clone was seen a handful of times. This chain joins TRBV7-6 and TRBJ1-1; D possibly corresponds to TRBD1 (5 bases). The CDR3 runs 11 residues. The germline V gene encodes CDR1 SGHVS and CDR2 FNYEAQ. The ends were cut back, 6 bases at V and 11 bases at J, with 13 bases in the middle. In DNA form, the CDR3 reads TGTGCCAGCAGGGACAAGGGGAAGGCTTTCTTT. Its protein is CASRDKGKAFF.

As for this clone: One junction end does not reproduce the germline sequence, and a read error may be involved. V usage is TRBV6-5 and J usage is TRBJ2-7; D is unclear. This CDR3 contains 13 residues. From germline, CDR1 is MNHEY and CDR2 SVGAGI. Here the CDR3 reads CVSSDMVSYEQYF. The CDR3 nucleotides are TGTGTCAGCAGCGACATGGTCTCCTACGAGCAGTACTTC.

This chain connects TRBV28 to TRBJ2-7, with unresolved D. CDR3 size: 15 residues. The germline V gene has CDR1 MDHEN and CDR2 SYDVKM. V lost 5 bases and J 7 bases, leaving 21 bases between the germline ends. CDR3 DNA sequence: TGTGCCAGCAGTCTCCAGGCAGCAGGTATTAGGGAGCAGTACTTC. Translation gives CASSLQAAGIREQYF.

The chain joins TRBV19 to TRBJ1-1; no reliable D call. CDR3 size: 15 residues. Germline loops: CDR1 LNHDA, CDR2 SQIVND (reference sequence). Trimming took off 9 bases at V and 1 base at J, with 18 bases between the two ends. CDR3 in DNA: TGTGCCAGCCGATCGGGTGGCAGCGCGAACACTGAAGCTTTCTTT. Its translation is CASRSGGSANTEAFF.

This clone was seen a single time. The rearrangement uses TRBV6-5 and TRBJ2-5, with 11 positions matching TRBD2. The J call is uncertain, as TRBJ2-7 better fits the DNA end. Germline V gives CDR1 MNHEY, CDR2 SVGAGI. The CDR3 is 15 amino acids. Written as DNA, the CDR3 is TGTGCCAGCAGTTACTTGCTAGCGGGAGGCAACGAGCAGTACTTC. Translation: CASSYLLAGGNEQYF.

This clone appeared a single time. The rearrangement links TRBV2 to TRBJ1-2; D is uncertain. There are 12 residues in the CDR3. The germline V gene encodes CDR1 SNHLY and CDR2 FYNNEI. V was shortened by 1 base and J by 7 bases, with 7 bases between the two germline ends. CDR3 in amino acids: CASSEVLFGYTF. The CDR3 coding sequence is TGTGCCAGCAGTGAAGTCCTATTTGGCTACACCTTC.

The chain employs TRBV7-9 and TRBJ2-3; no clear D. V gave up 1 base and J gave up 2 bases, with 10 bases separating them. From germline, CDR1 is SEHNR and CDR2 FQNEAQ (reference sequence). CDR3 size: 15 residues. The CDR3 loop is CASSLGLLTTDTQYF. The CDR3 DNA reads as TGTGCCAGCAGCTTAGGACTCCTTACCACAGATACGCAGTATTTT.

The chain combines TRBV9 with TRBJ2-1; D gene uncertain. Germline CDR1 reads SGDLS; CDR2 reads YYNGEE. The CDR3 is 13 residues long. The germline V and J ends were trimmed by 4 bases and 5 bases, with 10 bases remaining between them. CDR3 region: CASSPDWDNEQFF. In DNA, the CDR3 is TGTGCCAGCAGCCCAGACTGGGACAATGAGCAGTTCTTC.

V usage is TRBV7-2 and J usage is TRBJ2-7; TRBD2 matches 11 bases. V shed 3 bases and J 9 bases; nucleotides not matched to a gene: 4. The CDR3 contains 13 residues. Germline V gene sequence: CDR1 SGHTA, CDR2 FQGNSA. The CDR3 nucleotides read TGTGCCAGCAGCTTTAGCGGGAGGGCCCTGCAGTACTTC. Amino acid sequence: CASSFSGRALQYF.

This clone has just a few counts. V usage is TRBV25-1 and J usage is TRBJ1-4; D is possibly TRBD1 (5 bases). The CDR3 is made up of 14 amino acids. The germline V gene has CDR1 MGHDK and CDR2 SYGVNS. The ends were cut back, 5 bases at V and 5 bases at J, with 12 bases in the middle. The CDR3 coding sequence is TGTGCCAGCAGTTCAGCGACAGTCAATGAAAAACTGTTTTTT. Protein sequence: CASSSATVNEKLFF.

The chain is built from TRBV28 and TRBJ2-7; tentative D call: TRBD2 (6 bases). V lost 8 bases and J lost 2, with 16 bases in between. This CDR3 has 14 amino acids. CDR1 MDHEN and CDR2 SYDVKM come from the germline V gene. CDR3 coding DNA: TGTGCCAGCTGCCAGGCGGGATCTACCTACGAGCAGTACTTC. This gives the protein CASCQAGSTYEQYF.

This chain links TRBV7-2 with TRBJ2-5, with a possible D match to TRBD2 (6 bases). Trimming shortened V by 2 bases and J by 0 bases, and 16 bases separated the two germline ends. The CDR3 runs 17 residues. Germline CDR1 is SGHTA and CDR2 is FQGNSA. As DNA, the CDR3 is TGTGCCAGCAGCTTACGGGGCGGGGCCGGTTACCAAGAGACCCAGTACTTC. Its protein product is CASSLRGGAGYQETQYF.

The rearrangement joins TRBV9 to TRBJ2-1; D is possibly TRBD2 (5 bases). The germline V gene has CDR1 SGDLS and CDR2 YYNGEE. Trimming took 1 base from V and 0 from J, leaving 11 bases between them. The CDR3 spans 16 residues. The CDR3 DNA reads as TGTGCCAGCAGCGTATTCGGTGGGAGCTCCTACAATGAGCAGTTCTTC. Protein sequence: CASSVFGGSSYNEQFF.